This T cell receptor (beta chain) was captured in a study of beta chain features in type 1 diabetes (dated by TCRdb to 2017 to 2018). About the study as a whole: Mean age, gender distribution, total cell number and subset yield did not differ between patients and healthy donors. A total of approximately 100 million sorted cells were examined across all samples, and the number of cells per subset was strongly correlated with RNA yield. The study compared TCRB repertoires of sorted circulating CD4+ T cell subsets between recently diagnosed type 1 diabetes patients and matched healthy donors. Regulatory and stem cell-like memory subsets were obtained from only 8 patients and roughly eight healthy donors, while naive and central memory subsets were obtained from all 28 donors. The paper's findings and limits, for the study overall: PCR might favor shorter templates, but patient and control samples were amplified and corrected together, so any skew would affect both groups equally. Only small numbers of individuals were included in the HLA sub-analyses, which left unresolved whether HLA type had any influence on TCRB rearrangement. Naive, central memory and regulatory TCRB repertoires appeared more similar among patients than among healthy donors. Type 1 diabetes patients showed a moderate but significant shortening of TCRB CDR3 length in all four CD4+ subsets. Sequencing cDNA rather than genomic DNA could over-represent highly expressing activated cells, although activation and CD3 levels did not differ between groups. At VDJ recombination sites, type 1 diabetes patients had fewer insertions and more deleted nucleotides, which implies abnormalities in thymic rearrangement.

A single peripheral blood draw of around 100 mL on average was collected from each donor into heparinised tubes. Naive, central memory, regulatory and stem cell-like memory CD4+ T cells were sorted on a BD FACSAria II using a panel including CD45RO, CCR7, CD25, CD127, CD95 and CD27. A purity above 98% was achieved for all sorted populations. PBMCs were separated immediately by Lymphoprep density gradient centrifugation and were stained directly, without being cultured. Samples were stained and sorted in pairs, with one healthy donor and one patient per experiment, so that batch effects were minimized. As to this clone: Its target antigen remains unknown. No quality values exist for individual bases; no much larger clone is one base distant.

The entire amount of isolated RNA was reverse transcribed using the High Capacity cDNA Reverse Transcription Kit, so the sequenced TCRB transcripts were expressed ones. Deep immunoSEQ sequencing was applied to naive, central memory and regulatory T cell samples, giving an average of roughly 3.6 million total reads per sample. After sorted cells were lysed in RLT buffer, RNA was extracted with DNase-treated RNeasy Micro or Mini kits, with the choice depending on cell number. To prevent cross-contamination, every cell subset was processed on its own, while patient and healthy donor samples were processed together. The immunoSEQ multiplex PCR was used to amplify TCRB sequences from cDNA, yielding 87-bp fragments that span the CDR3 region. Sequencing of the amplicons was done on the Illumina HiSeq platform. The study's processing was this. PCR bias was computationally corrected using synthetic template baselines, reads within Hamming distance 2 were collapsed, and singletons that could not be merged were discarded. Reads were aligned to IMGT to assign V, D and J genes, CDR3 length, and insertions or deletions at six rearrangement sites. Within each subset, clonotype counts were normalized to sorted cell number, after which true diversity and Gini coefficients were computed with the tcR R package. Repertoire sharing was quantified using the overlap coefficient calculated on TCRB nucleotide sequences. Out-of-frame TCRB sequences from naive cells were analyzed as a proxy for the pre-selection repertoire. In TCRdb, the immuneACCESS table is reduced to in-frame sequences with V and J assigned. These tables do not hold every clone; where another copy was compared, an unresolved V gene accounts for under half, and the others remain unexplained. V and J calls and clone size are those listed in that table; D and trimming were worked out from the DNA. The sample has 400,000 or so clones on record, roughly 12% of them singletons. Of the sample, approximately 0.01% is held by the ten largest clones.

The CDR3 measures 16 amino acids from cysteine to phenylalanine. The read is trimmed to its CDR3 DNA, 48 bases read in frame from base 1. The germline V gene provides CDR1 SGHTA and CDR2 FQGNSA. After removal of 6 bases from V and 4 bases from J, the junction retains 8 bases not matched to a gene. The sequenced material came from naive CD4+ T cells from blood. The sample's cell subset or site, from its label and the paper: true naive CD4+ T cells. The source is a woman aged 18-35 years with type 1 diabetes. This receptor chain uses TRBV7-2 and TRBJ2-1, with 11 junctional bases fitting TRBD2. The CDR3 loop reads CASRHASGGQYNEQFF. The DNA reads as follows: TGTGCCAGCAGGCACGCTAGCGGGGGGCAGTACAATGAGCAGTTCTTC.